One and the same sample provided the 29 T cell receptor beta chains below, sequenced in a study of cytomegalovirus exposure and HLA in healthy donors. 60 Vbeta and 13 Jbeta primers were used in PCR. Here immunoSEQ multiplex PCR was the method, and the copy in TCRdb shows in-frame clones only, minus some. The table records around 110,000 clones, about 74% of them present only once. The specimen sequenced was PBMCs. Every receptor here comes from a woman between 40 and 55 years old in good health and CMV-seropositive.

Note on this clone: The germline gene is not matched at one end of the junction; a read error may be the cause. The chain combines TRBV6-1 with TRBJ1-5; D is possibly TRBD1 (5 bases). The CDR3 has 16 amino acids. CDR1 is MNHNS, CDR2 SASEGT, per germline. CDR3 amino acids: CASNEEDGGGNQPQHF. CDR3 sequence (DNA): TGTGCCAGCAATGAAGAGGACGGGGGGGGCAATCAGCCCCAGCATTTT.

The chain joins TRBV29-1 to TRBJ1-1, with D possibly being TRBD1 (6 bases). This CDR3 is 13 amino acids long. The V gene lost 7 bases and the J gene lost 4 bases, with 16 bases spanning the gap. CDR1 and CDR2 from the germline V gene are SQVTM and ANQGSEA. In DNA form, the CDR3 reads TGCAGCGCCCACGGGGGGGGCGGCACTGAAGCTTTCTTT. Its translation is CSAHGGGGTEAFF.

V usage is TRBV11-3 and J usage is TRBJ1-4; D might be TRBD1 (5 bases). This CDR3 comprises 18 residues. V dropped 0 bases and J dropped 6 bases, with 20 bases sitting between them. Germline loops: CDR1 SGHNT, CDR2 YENEEA. The CDR3: CASSLDYQVQVSYEKLFF. In DNA form, the CDR3 reads TGTGCCAGCAGCTTAGATTATCAAGTACAGGTAAGTTATGAAAAACTGTTTTTT.

The genes are TRBV19 and TRBJ1-5; tentative D call: TRBD1 (5 bases). In germline, CDR1 is LNHDA, CDR2 SQIVND (reference sequence). The CDR3 contains 13 residues. V was clipped by 5 bases and J by 8 bases, with 13 bases between them. In DNA form, the CDR3 reads TGTGCCAGTAGTGGGGGACGGAGGGAGCCCCAGCATTTT. Protein: CASSGGRREPQHF.

The CDR3 coding sequence is TGTGCCAGCAGTTCCCGGACAGGGGGGGATCAGCCCCAGCATTTT. It yields the protein CASSSRTGGDQPQHF. The V call is TRBV6-5, the J call TRBJ1-5, with 10 nucleotides matching TRBD1. The CDR3 runs 15 residues. The germline V gene encodes CDR1 MNHEY and CDR2 SVGAGI. The trim removed 4 bases at V and 5 bases at J, leaving 5 bases unmatched.

The count of this clone is one. The chain joins TRBV13 to TRBJ2-7; 14 bases are a match to TRBD2. This CDR3 has 18 amino acids. Germline V gene data show CDR1 as PRHDT and CDR2 as FYEKMQ (reference sequence). V gave up 5 bases and J gave up 2 bases; unmatched junction bases: 11. The CDR3 sequence: CASSLRRTSGGQPYEQYF. In DNA, the CDR3 is TGTGCCAGCAGCCTGCGACGGACTAGCGGGGGGCAGCCCTACGAGCAGTACTTC.

The CDR3 DNA sequence: TGTGCCTGGAGTCTCAGGACTGAAGCTTTCTTT. Residues: CAWSLRTEAFF. This chain joins TRBV30 and TRBJ1-1, with D unclear. The germline V gene has CDR1 GTSNPN and CDR2 SVGIG (reference sequence). The CDR3 is 11 residues long. V gave up 2 bases and J gave up 5 bases, with 6 bases separating them.

This clone has just one count. The chain couples TRBV7-8 to TRBJ2-6; perhaps TRBD1 as D (6 bases). CDR3 length: 19 amino acids. Trimming cost V 3 bases and J 0 bases, with 18 bases left between them. The germline V gene encodes CDR1 SGHVS and CDR2 FQNEAQ. The CDR3 nucleotides read TGTGCCAGCAGCTTTTCTTACAGGGATTGGGGCTCTGGGGCCAACGTCCTGACTTTC. Its protein is CASSFSYRDWGSGANVLTF.

The V and J genes are TRBV25-1 and TRBJ2-3, with TRBD2 identical over 7 bases. Germline V gene lookup returns CDR1 MGHDK and CDR2 SYGVNS. With V trimmed by 6 bases and J by 4 bases, 7 bases remained unmatched. There are 14 residues in the CDR3. Here the CDR3 DNA reads TGTGCCAGCAGGGCCCGGAGCGGGGCAGATACGCAGTATTTT. Translated, it gives CASRARSGADTQYF.

J is TRBJ1-1 and V is TRBV4-1, with D perhaps matching TRBD1 (5 bases). Germline loops: CDR1 MGHRA, CDR2 YSYEKL. V shed 1 base and J shed 5 bases, with 11 bases lying between them. This CDR3 is built from 14 residues. CDR3 sequence reads: CASSQVGDGTEAFF. CDR3 bases: TGCGCCAGCAGCCAAGTAGGGGATGGAACTGAAGCTTTCTTT.

Notes on this clone: This same CDR3 is encoded by further DNA sequences in the sample. The chain combines TRBV7-2 with TRBJ1-6, with D possibly being TRBD1 (5 bases). Trimming removed 5 bases at V and 0 bases at J, with 14 bases between. Germline assignment: CDR1 SGHTA and CDR2 FQGNSA. The CDR3 extends over 17 amino acids. The CDR3 DNA reads TGTGCCAGCAGCGAGGACACCAGGAGCTCCTATAATTCACCCCTCCACTTT. Translating gives CASSEDTRSSYNSPLHF.

J is TRBJ2-1 and V is TRBV6-6; 7 positions match TRBD2. The germline CDR1 and CDR2 sequences are MNHNY and SVGAGI (reference sequence). This CDR3 contains 14 residues. The V segment lost 4 bases and the J segment 10 bases; nucleotides outside the gene matches: 10. In DNA form, the CDR3 reads TGTGCCAGCAGTTTGTTAGCGGGTTCTTCCGAGCAGTTCTTC. As protein: CASSLLAGSSEQFF.

The rearrangement links TRBV7-8 to TRBJ1-1; a weak D match, TRBD1 (5 bases). The CDR3 totals 14 residues. Germline V gene sequence: CDR1 SGHVS, CDR2 FQNEAQ. The V end lost 1 base, the J end lost 4 bases, and 10 bases lay between the germline ends. In nucleotides, the CDR3 is TGTGCCAGCAGCTTAGGGGGCTGGGGCACTGAAGCTTTCTTT. As protein: CASSLGGWGTEAFF.

This clone was seen a single time. V is TRBV20-1 and J is TRBJ2-7; D perhaps matches TRBD1 (6 bases). The germline V gene has CDR1 DFQATT and CDR2 SNEGSKA (reference sequence). Trimming pared 5 bases from V and 7 bases from J, leaving 12 bases between. This CDR3 comprises 11 residues. The CDR3 region has the DNA TGCAGTGCTTCTGGGGGCAGTGAGCAGTACTTC. Translated: CSASGGSEQYF.

This clone was seen more than once but under ten times. The chain carries TRBV30 and TRBJ1-6; D gene ambiguous. CDR3 length: 14 residues. In germline, CDR1 is GTSNPN, CDR2 SVGIG (reference sequence). V was trimmed by 8 bases and J by 2 bases, leaving 13 bases between them. The DNA for the CDR3 is TGTGCCGTTGTGACCGGGGCCTATAATTCACCCCTCCACTTT. It encodes CAVVTGAYNSPLHF.

The J gene is TRBJ1-2, the V gene TRBV2; the D gene is possibly TRBD1 (6 bases). Trimming removed 6 bases from V and 8 bases from J, with 13 bases in between. Germline CDR1 is SNHLY and CDR2 is FYNNEI. The CDR3 loop spans 12 amino acids. The CDR3 spells CASRITGPGYTF. DNA of the CDR3: TGTGCCAGCAGGATTACAGGGCCCGGCTACACCTTC. The full variable domain, rest sourced from reference TRBV2 and TRBJ1-2, is EPEVTQTPSHQVTQMGQEVILRCVPISNHLYFYWYRQILGQKVEFLVSFYNNEISEKSEIFDDQFSVERPDGSNFTLKIRSTKLEDSAMYFCASRITGPGYTFGSGTRLTVV.

In this sample, this clone turned up a few times. This chain links TRBV6-5 with TRBJ1-3, with D tentatively TRBD1 (6 bases). This CDR3 is built from 15 residues. The germline CDR1 and CDR2 sequences are MNHEY and SVGAGI. The V end lost 6 bases, the J end lost 0 bases, and 12 bases lay between the germline ends. CDR3 loop: CASSPQGSSGNTIYF. As DNA, the CDR3 is TGTGCCAGCAGCCCACAGGGAAGCTCTGGAAACACCATATATTTT.

The chain employs TRBV7-2 and TRBJ2-1, with D maybe TRBD2 (6 bases). This CDR3 spans 14 amino acids. Trimming took off 4 bases at V and 7 bases at J, with 14 bases between the two ends. CDR1 and CDR2 (germline): SGHTA, FQGNSA. DNA of the CDR3: TGTGCCAGCAGCTACTCAACCGGGGGTAATGAGCAGTTCTTC. Its protein is CASSYSTGGNEQFF.

The chain joins TRBV2 to TRBJ2-3, with 14 bases lining up with TRBD2. The J segment lost 8 bases and the V segment lost 5 bases, leaving 6 bases of the junction unmatched. The CDR3 has 15 amino acids. Germline V lookup: CDR1 SNHLY, CDR2 FYNNEI. The CDR3 protein is CASSPTSGGAATQYF. CDR3 coding DNA: TGTGCCAGCAGTCCGACTAGCGGGGGGGCAGCTACGCAGTATTTT.

This clone was recorded once. The chain employs TRBV29-1 and TRBJ2-7; TRBD1 matches 10 bases. The trim removed 6 bases at V and 6 bases at J, leaving 5 bases unmatched. Germline-derived CDR1 and CDR2 are SQVTM and ANQGSEA. The CDR3 totals 12 residues. The CDR3 DNA sequence: TGCAGCGTCCGGGGGGACAGGGGCGAGCAGTACTTC. Translating it yields CSVRGDRGEQYF.

The rearrangement links TRBV6-4 to TRBJ1-2, with D uncertain. Trimming left V 6 bases short and J 2 bases short, with 16 bases between. The germline gives CDR1 MRHNA, CDR2 SNTAGT. The CDR3 is 15 amino acids. The CDR3 sequence: CASSGCQRPNYGYTF. CDR3 coding DNA: TGTGCCAGCAGCGGCTGTCAGCGACCAAACTATGGCTACACCTTC.

The chain employs TRBV9 and TRBJ1-2; unclear D gene. Trimming removed 0 bases from V and 4 bases from J, with 7 bases in between. The length of the CDR3 is 13 residues. CDR1 and CDR2 from the germline V gene are SGDLS and YYNGEE. The DNA for the CDR3 is TGTGCCAGCAGCGTAGACGGGAGCTATGGCTACACCTTC. Amino acid sequence: CASSVDGSYGYTF.

V usage is TRBV6-5 and J usage is TRBJ1-1; TRBD1 matches at 7 bases. Germline trimming cut 5 bases from V and 1 base from J; bases unmatched to any gene: 7. The CDR3 sequence is 15 residues long. Germline assignment: CDR1 MNHEY and CDR2 SVGAGI. The CDR3 here is CASSPRDRGNTEAFF. In DNA, the CDR3 is TGTGCCAGCAGTCCTAGGGACAGAGGGAACACTGAAGCTTTCTTT.

This clone was counted only a few times. This chain uses TRBV7-6 with TRBJ2-7; 9 bases fit TRBD1. After removal of 3 bases from V and 3 bases from J, the junction contained 0 bases not matched to a gene. Germline V gene data show CDR1 as SGHVS and CDR2 as FNYEAQ. The CDR3 is made up of 13 amino acids. CDR3 in DNA: TGTGCCAGCAGCTTGACAGGGGGCTACGAGCAGTACTTC. Its protein is CASSLTGGYEQYF.

The chain is built from TRBV6-5 and TRBJ1-4; unclear D gene. V was trimmed by 6 bases and J by 0 bases, leaving 11 bases between them. Germline V gives CDR1 MNHEY, CDR2 SVGAGI. This CDR3 is 15 amino acids long. The CDR3 sequence: CASRPGGATNEKLFF. CDR3 sequence (DNA): TGTGCCAGCAGGCCAGGAGGTGCAACTAATGAAAAACTGTTTTTT.

The chain recombines TRBV29-1 with TRBJ2-7; weak D call: TRBD2 (7 bases). The germline V gene has CDR1 SQVTM and CDR2 ANQGSEA. The CDR3 has 17 residues. V lost 6 bases, J lost 7 bases, and 31 bases lay in between. As DNA, the CDR3 is TGCAGCGTAGGAGGGAGGGGAGGCGGGACACGGTTCGTGGAGCAGTACTTC. It yields the protein CSVGGRGGGTRFVEQYF.

V usage is TRBV9 and J usage is TRBJ1-2; 7 bases are a match to TRBD1. Germline loops: CDR1 SGDLS, CDR2 YYNGEE. The CDR3 spans 13 residues. V lost 4 bases and J lost 3; bases outside the gene matches: 3. CDR3 in amino acids: CASSQQGDYGYTF. In nucleotides, the CDR3 is TGTGCCAGCAGCCAGCAGGGGGACTATGGCTACACCTTC.

This sequence joins TRBV6-5 and TRBJ1-5; no firm D call. This CDR3 has 13 amino acids. Trimming cost V 0 bases and J 7 bases, with 7 bases left between them. Germline V gene data show CDR1 as MNHEY and CDR2 as SVGAGI. This chain's CDR3 is CASSYSVGQPQHF. CDR3 DNA: TGTGCCAGCAGTTACTCGGTCGGGCAGCCCCAGCATTTT.

This chain links TRBV2 with TRBJ2-2; possible D gene TRBD1, 5 bases. CDR3 length equals 14 residues. V was shortened by 5 bases and J by 4 bases, with 11 bases between the two germline ends. CDR1 SNHLY and CDR2 FYNNEI come from the germline V gene. The CDR3 is CASSWRQFTGELFF. The CDR3 coding sequence is TGTGCCAGCAGTTGGCGACAGTTCACCGGGGAGCTGTTTTTT.